This is a list of T cell receptor beta chains from one sample in a study of T cell responses to AZD1222 COVID-19 vaccine. Only in-frame clones appear in the TCRdb table, and some are missing; sequencing was by immunoSEQ multiplex PCR. The data contain approximately 110,000 clones, roughly 90% of them singletons. The specimen comprised peripheral blood, sampled on day 0 of AZD1222 vaccination. These receptors all stem from an adult in good health. The CDR3 runs from the conserved cysteine through the conserved F or W. A D gene is named only where the DNA matches it firmly. Clone size is given for some rows only: seen once, a few or many times, or a class if the clone is expanded.

>NA|TRBJ1-3|TRBV10-3|NA
CAISDLGAPGDTIYF
TGTGCCATCAGTGATCTGGGGGCGCCGGGTGACACCATATATTTT
>NA|TRBJ2-5|TRBV19|NA
CASSSGETQYF
TGTGCCAGTAGTTCGGGAGAGACCCAGTACTTC
>NA|TRBJ2-1|TRBV25-1|TRBD2
CASSEAGGINEQFF
TGTGCCAGCAGTGAAGCGGGAGGGATCAATGAGCAGTTCTTC
>NA|TRBJ1-6|TRBV27|NA
CASSSPNYNSPLHF
TGTGCCAGCAGTTCCCCAAACTATAATTCACCCCTCCACTTT
>once|TRBJ2-7|TRBV7-6|TRBD2
CASSLGGRNSYEQYF
TGTGCCAGCAGCTTGGGCGGGAGAAACTCCTACGAGCAGTACTTC
>NA|TRBJ2-3|TRBV18|NA
CASSPPQETLSTDTQYF
TGTGCCAGCTCACCACCTCAGGAAACCCTTAGCACAGATACGCAGTATTTT
>NA|TRBJ1-2|TRBV28|TRBD1
CASSGGQGVSGYTF
TGTGCCAGCAGTGGGGGACAGGGGGTTTCTGGCTACACCTTC
>NA|TRBJ1-1|TRBV9|NA
CASSVVSQNTEAFF
TGTGCCAGCAGCGTCGTATCGCAGAACACTGAAGCTTTCTTT
>NA|TRBJ2-7|TRBV7-2|TRBD2
CASSLSGSLYEQYF
TGTGCCAGCAGCTTAAGCGGGAGTCTTTACGAGCAGTACTTC
>NA|TRBJ1-2|TRBV12-3/TRBV12-4|NA
CASSLSGDGYTF
TGTGCCAGCAGTCTCTCAGGGGACGGCTACACCTTC
>NA|TRBJ1-1|TRBV3-1/TRBV3-2|NA
CASSPGVGKAFF
TGTGCCAGCAGCCCCGGCGTAGGGAAGGCTTTCTTT
>NA|TRBJ2-7|TRBV5-1|TRBD1
CASSSPWDRGLGEQYF
TGCGCCAGCAGCTCACCGTGGGACAGGGGGCTGGGCGAGCAGTACTTC
>NA|TRBJ1-4|TRBV2|TRBD1
CASSQDRALEKLFF
TGTGCCAGCAGTCAAGACAGGGCTCTTGAAAAACTGTTTTTT
>NA|TRBJ1-6|TRBV6-5|NA
CASSYSIGGSSSPLHF
TGTGCCAGCAGTTACTCGATTGGAGGGTCAAGCTCACCCCTCCACTTT
>NA|TRBJ1-2|TRBV7-2|TRBD1
CASLPDRGGGYTF
TGTGCCAGCTTACCAGACAGGGGAGGCGGCTACACCTTC
>NA|TRBJ2-2|TRBV6-5|NA
CASGSSANTGELFF
TGTGCCAGCGGTAGTTCGGCGAACACCGGGGAGCTGTTTTTT
>NA|TRBJ1-1|TRBV5-1|NA
CASSLGQLMNTEAFF
TGCGCCAGCAGCTTGGGACAGTTGATGAACACTGAAGCTTTCTTT
>NA|TRBJ2-1|TRBV19|NA
CASSSIRTFPNEQFF
TGTGCCAGTAGTTCAATCCGGACCTTCCCCAATGAGCAGTTCTTC
>NA|TRBJ2-7|TRBV19|TRBD1
CASSPGDRAYEQYF
TGTGCCAGTAGTCCCGGGGACAGAGCCTACGAGCAGTACTTC